The T cell receptor beta chain under discussion was sequenced for a study of cytomegalovirus exposure and HLA in healthy donors. The assay was immunoSEQ multiplex PCR, and TCRdb's table has in-frame clones only and misses some. Of 150,000 to 200,000 clones in the sample, 84% were seen once. Notes on the study in general: The tendency of first-cohort TCR clusters to co-occur in the 120 or so validation repertoires was identified by a subsequent analysis. The study recorded around 160 TCR beta chains that were cytomegalovirus-associated. The CMV antigen specificity of a few CMV-associated chains was confirmed through in vitro analysis.

Details on this clone: The target antigen is unknown.

Separate from the approximately 670-subject first cohort, the roughly 120-subject validation cohort was the one that the donors belonged to. The sequence was obtained from a man aged 25 to 40 in good health and CMV-seropositive. Material: PBMCs.

CDR3 protein: CASSLTGVREQYF. The CDR3 nucleotides read TGTGCCAGCAGCTTAACGGGGGTGCGCGAGCAGTACTTC. This sequence joins TRBV7-6 and TRBJ2-7; a weak D match, TRBD2 (6 bases). The germline gives CDR1 SGHVS, CDR2 FNYEAQ. The germline V and J ends were trimmed by 2 bases and 6 bases, with 11 bases remaining between them. This CDR3 is 13 amino acids long.